The clone carrying this TCR beta chain was found once. This entry comes from a study of T cell changes during pregnancy in multiple sclerosis. Sequencing was performed with immunoSEQ multiplex PCR; in TCRdb, only in-frame clones are kept and a portion is missing. Of about 79,000 clones listed, just over 90% are singletons. Germline loops: CDR1 SEHNR, CDR2 FQNEAQ (reference sequence). Between the trimmed V and J ends, which lost 1 base and 5 bases, there was a span of 11 bases. The CDR3 is 15 amino acids. The sequenced sample was CD4+ T cells from peripheral blood mononuclear cells, obtained in the second trimester of pregnancy. The chain couples TRBV7-9 to TRBJ2-2; D perhaps matches TRBD1 (5 bases). This TCR was recovered from a female donor with multiple sclerosis, enrolled in a pregnancy study. The CDR3 DNA reads as TGTGCCAGCAGCTTAGTTGACAGACGAACCGGGGAGCTGTTTTTT. Its protein product is CASSLVDRRTGELFF.